The 13 T cell receptor beta chains reported below all come from one sample, sequenced in a study of beta chain features in type 1 diabetes. No antigen has been assigned to these receptors. General study findings and limits: Type 1 diabetes patients had moderately but significantly shorter TCRB CDR3s in all four CD4+ subsets.

The sequenced template was cDNA made from the entire isolated RNA. Method: immunoSEQ multiplex PCR; TCRdb's copy keeps in-frame clones and lacks some. The sample contains about 650,000 clones, roughly 12% of which appear only once. Sequenced: naive CD4+ T cells from blood. The receptors shown here come from a man aged 25 to 40 with type 1 diabetes.

V gene TRBV4-3 combines with J gene TRBJ2-3; a weak D match, TRBD2 (5 bases). The CDR3 runs to 15 residues. V shed 5 bases and J shed 0 bases, with 12 bases lying between them. CDR1 LGHNA and CDR2 YSLEER come from the germline V gene. The DNA for the CDR3 is TGCGCCAGCAGCGGCGGGTTCCTAAGCACAGATACGCAGTATTTT. Residues: CASSGGFLSTDTQYF.

The chain combines TRBV30 with TRBJ2-5, with D possibly TRBD1 on 6 matching bases. This CDR3 is built from 15 residues. Germline values: CDR1 GTSNPN, CDR2 SVGIG (reference sequence). The germline V and J ends were trimmed by 1 base and 5 bases, with 17 bases remaining between them. The CDR3 coding sequence is TGTGCCTGGAGTGCCCTACAGGGTGGTGGGGAGACCCAGTACTTC. This gives the protein CAWSALQGGGETQYF.

The chain joins TRBV7-9 to TRBJ1-2; tentatively, D is TRBD1 (5 bases). The germline V gene has CDR1 SEHNR and CDR2 FQNEAQ (reference sequence). Trimming took 5 bases from V and 6 from J, leaving 13 bases between them. The length of the CDR3 is 13 residues. CDR3 DNA: TGTGCCAGCAGCCCCACAGGCTCTGATGGCTACACCTTC. Encoded protein: CASSPTGSDGYTF.

Details on this clone: This CDR3 is also generated by other DNA sequences in the sample. This rearrangement joins TRBV15 to TRBJ2-6; weak D call: TRBD1 (5 bases). Trimming removed 0 bases at V and 1 base at J, with 7 bases between. The germline V gene has CDR1 LNHNV and CDR2 YYDKDF (reference sequence). The CDR3 has 16 amino acids. CDR3 DNA sequence: TGTGCCACCAGCAGAGATAGGGGTTCTGGGGCCAACGTCCTGACTTTC. This codes for CATSRDRGSGANVLTF.

CDR3 in DNA: TGTGCCAGCAGTTTGACAGAACTTGACGGCTACACCTTC. Amino acids: CASSLTELDGYTF. The chain employs TRBV11-2 and TRBJ1-2; D is perhaps TRBD1 (5 bases). CDR1 is SGHAT, CDR2 FQNNGV, per germline. V dropped 6 bases and J dropped 8 bases, with 16 bases sitting between them. The CDR3 contains 13 residues.

This chain joins TRBV28 and TRBJ2-3; D not certain. Germline CDR1 reads MDHEN; CDR2 reads SYDVKM. The V end lost 7 bases, the J end lost 2 bases, and 13 bases lay between the germline ends. The CDR3 is 14 amino acids. CDR3 sequence reads: CASKSGQVTDTQYF. CDR3 DNA: TGTGCCAGCAAGAGTGGTCAGGTCACAGATACGCAGTATTTT. The full variable domain, rest sourced from reference TRBV28 and TRBJ2-3, is DVKVTQSSRYLVKRTGEKVFLECVQDMDHENMFWYRQDPGLGLRLIYFSYDVKMKEKGDIPEGYSVSREKKERFSLILESASTNQTSMYLCASKSGQVTDTQYFGPGTRLTVL.

This clone was counted between two and nine times. The chain recombines TRBV29-1 with TRBJ2-2; 8 positions match TRBD1. The J segment lost 3 bases and the V segment lost 4 bases, leaving 7 bases of the junction unmatched. The CDR3 length is 15 residues. CDR1 SQVTM and CDR2 ANQGSEA come from the germline V gene. The CDR3 spells CSVGDRGRDTGELFF. CDR3 coding DNA: TGCAGCGTTGGAGACAGGGGAAGGGACACCGGGGAGCTGTTTTTT.

This chain joins TRBV19 and TRBJ2-2, with TRBD1 as a possible D gene (6 bases). V was pared by 5 bases and J by 4 bases, with 11 bases between. The CDR3 covers 14 residues. Germline CDR1 and CDR2: LNHDA and SQIVND (reference sequence). The CDR3: CASSEDRGTGELFF. The CDR3 DNA reads as TGTGCCAGTAGTGAGGACAGAGGCACCGGGGAGCTGTTTTTT. The entire variable domain, with the rest obtained from reference TRBV19 and TRBJ2-2, is as follows: DGGITQSPKYLFRKEGQNVTLSCEQNLNHDAMYWYRQDPGQGLRLIYYSQIVNDFQKGDIAEGYSVSREKKESFPLTVTSAQKNPTAFYLCASSEDRGTGELFFGEGSRLTVL.

This clone was seen more than once but under ten times. The V call is TRBV7-9, the J call TRBJ2-7, with a tentative D call TRBD1 (6 bases). The ends were cut back, 5 bases at V and 2 bases at J, with 16 bases in the middle. Germline assignment: CDR1 SEHNR and CDR2 FQNEAQ (reference sequence). CDR3 length: 15 amino acids. The CDR3 is CASSPDGDKTYEQYF. The CDR3 DNA follows: TGTGCCAGCAGCCCGGATGGGGACAAGACCTACGAGCAGTACTTC.

V usage is TRBV2 and J usage is TRBJ2-7; D remains unclear. V lost 8 bases and J 2 bases, leaving 10 bases between the germline ends. Germline CDR1 reads SNHLY; CDR2 reads FYNNEI. The CDR3 has 12 amino acids. The CDR3 protein is CASRAEPYEQYF. In DNA form, the CDR3 reads TGTGCCAGCCGGGCAGAACCCTACGAGCAGTACTTC.

This clone was seen more than once but under ten times. The chain employs TRBV7-8 and TRBJ1-5; 7 positions match TRBD1. The CDR3 runs to 15 residues. With V trimmed by 6 bases and J by 7 bases, 12 bases remained unmatched. Germline values: CDR1 SGHVS, CDR2 FQNEAQ. The CDR3 nucleotides read TGTGCCAGCAGTTCCTACCTCAGGGGGTCCCAGCCCCAGCATTTT. This codes for CASSSYLRGSQPQHF.

The sample holds a few counts of this clone. The chain is built from TRBV7-9 and TRBJ2-2, with a possible D match to TRBD1 (6 bases). The CDR3 runs 15 residues. V shed 3 bases and J shed 2 bases, with 10 bases lying between them. Germline values: CDR1 SEHNR, CDR2 FQNEAQ (reference sequence). CDR3: CASSFVQGNTGELFF. DNA for the CDR3: TGTGCCAGCAGCTTTGTACAGGGAAACACCGGGGAGCTGTTTTTT.

This clone was seen a few times. Other nucleotide sequences in the sample specify the same CDR3. The rearrangement links TRBV30 to TRBJ2-5; the D gene could be TRBD1 or TRBD2 (7 bases each). This CDR3 is 15 amino acids long. Trimming removed 2 bases from V and 5 bases from J, with 18 bases in between. The germline V gene has CDR1 GTSNPN and CDR2 SVGIG (reference sequence). CDR3 protein: CAWSSFQGGGETQYF. CDR3 DNA: TGTGCCTGGAGTTCTTTCCAGGGGGGGGGCGAGACCCAGTACTTC.